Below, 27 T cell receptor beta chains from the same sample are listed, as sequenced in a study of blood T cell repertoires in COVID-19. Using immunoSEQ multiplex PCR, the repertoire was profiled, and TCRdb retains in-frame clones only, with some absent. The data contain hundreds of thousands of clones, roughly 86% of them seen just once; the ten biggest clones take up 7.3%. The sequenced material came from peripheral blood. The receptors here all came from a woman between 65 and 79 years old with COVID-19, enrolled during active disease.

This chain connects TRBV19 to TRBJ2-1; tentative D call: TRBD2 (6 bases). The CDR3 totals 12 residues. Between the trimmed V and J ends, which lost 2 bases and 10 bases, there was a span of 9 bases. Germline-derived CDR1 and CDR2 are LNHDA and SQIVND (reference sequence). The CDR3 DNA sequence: TGTGCCAGTAGTATATTTAGCGGAGAGCAGTTCTTC. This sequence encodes CASSIFSGEQFF.

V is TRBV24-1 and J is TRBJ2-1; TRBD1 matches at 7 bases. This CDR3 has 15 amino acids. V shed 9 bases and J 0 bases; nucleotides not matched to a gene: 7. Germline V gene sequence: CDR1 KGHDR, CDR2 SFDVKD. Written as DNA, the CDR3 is TGTGCCACCGCCCCTGCAGGGGGCTCCTACAATGAGCAGTTCTTC. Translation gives CATAPAGGSYNEQFF.

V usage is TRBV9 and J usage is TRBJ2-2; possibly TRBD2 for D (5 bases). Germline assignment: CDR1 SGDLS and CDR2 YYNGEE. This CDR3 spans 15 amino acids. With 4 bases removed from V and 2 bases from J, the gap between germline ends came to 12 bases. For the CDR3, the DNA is TGTGCCAGCAGCCCAAGCGGAGCCAACACCGGGGAGCTGTTTTTT. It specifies CASSPSGANTGELFF.

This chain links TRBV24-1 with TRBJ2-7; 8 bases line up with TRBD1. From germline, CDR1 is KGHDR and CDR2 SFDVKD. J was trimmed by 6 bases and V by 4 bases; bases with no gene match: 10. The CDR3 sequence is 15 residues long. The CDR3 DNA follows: TGTGCCACCAGTGACCCAAGACAGGGGTTGGGCGAGCAGTACTTC. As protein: CATSDPRQGLGEQYF.

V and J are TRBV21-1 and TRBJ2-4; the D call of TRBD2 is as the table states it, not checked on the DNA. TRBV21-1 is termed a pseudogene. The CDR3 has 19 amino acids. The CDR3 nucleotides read TGTGCCAGCAGCAAATTGCGGTGGCTAGAGCCTCTAGCCAAAAACATTCAGTACTTC. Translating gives CASSKLRWLEPLAKNIQYF.

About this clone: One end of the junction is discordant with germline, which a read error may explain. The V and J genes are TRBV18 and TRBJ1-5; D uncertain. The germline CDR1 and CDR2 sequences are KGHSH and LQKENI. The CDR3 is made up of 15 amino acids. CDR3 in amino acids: CASSGSGPSDQPQHF. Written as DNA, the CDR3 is TGTGCCAGCTCAGGGTCTGGACCTAGCGATCAGCCCCAGCATTTT.

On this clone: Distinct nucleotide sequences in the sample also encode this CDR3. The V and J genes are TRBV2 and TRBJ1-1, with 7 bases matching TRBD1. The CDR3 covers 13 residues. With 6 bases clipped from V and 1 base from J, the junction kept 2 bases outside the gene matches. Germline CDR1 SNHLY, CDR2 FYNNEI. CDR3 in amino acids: CASSDRENTEAFF. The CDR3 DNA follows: TGTGCCAGCAGCGACAGGGAGAACACTGAAGCTTTCTTT.

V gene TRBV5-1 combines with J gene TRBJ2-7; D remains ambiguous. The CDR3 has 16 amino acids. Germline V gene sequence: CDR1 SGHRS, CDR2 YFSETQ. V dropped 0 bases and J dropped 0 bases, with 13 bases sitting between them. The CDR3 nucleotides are TGCGCCAGCAGCTTGGCCGGCGCAAGGAGCTCCTACGAGCAGTACTTC. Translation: CASSLAGARSSYEQYF.

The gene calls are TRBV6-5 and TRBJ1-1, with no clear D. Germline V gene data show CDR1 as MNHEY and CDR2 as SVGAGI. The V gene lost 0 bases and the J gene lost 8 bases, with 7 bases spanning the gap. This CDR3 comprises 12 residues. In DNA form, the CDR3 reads TGTGCCAGCAGTTACTCTCAGGAAGAAGCTTTCTTT. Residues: CASSYSQEEAFF.

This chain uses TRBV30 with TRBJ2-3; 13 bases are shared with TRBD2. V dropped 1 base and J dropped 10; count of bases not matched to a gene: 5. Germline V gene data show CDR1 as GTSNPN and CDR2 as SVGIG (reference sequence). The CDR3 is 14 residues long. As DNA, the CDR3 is TGTGCCTGGAGTGCGACTAGCGGGGGGACTGCGCAGTATTTT. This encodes CAWSATSGGTAQYF.

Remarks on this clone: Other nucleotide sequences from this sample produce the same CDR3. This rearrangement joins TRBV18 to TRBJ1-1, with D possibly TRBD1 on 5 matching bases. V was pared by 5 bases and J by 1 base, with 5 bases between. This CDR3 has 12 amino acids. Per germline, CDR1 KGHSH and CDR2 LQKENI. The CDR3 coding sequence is TGTGCCAGCTCAACAGGGAACACTGAAGCTTTCTTT. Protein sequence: CASSTGNTEAFF. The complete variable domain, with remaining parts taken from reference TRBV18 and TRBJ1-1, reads NAGVMQNPRHLVRRRGQEARLRCSPMKGHSHVYWYRQLPEEGLKFMVYLQKENIIDESGMPKERFSAEFPKEGPSILRIQQVVRGDSAAYFCASSTGNTEAFFGQGTRLTVV.

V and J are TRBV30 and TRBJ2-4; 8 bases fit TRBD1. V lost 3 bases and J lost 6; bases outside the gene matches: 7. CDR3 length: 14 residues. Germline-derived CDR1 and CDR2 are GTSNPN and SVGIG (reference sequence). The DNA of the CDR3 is TGTGCCTGGAGAGACAGGGGATCGGCAAACATTCAGTACTTC. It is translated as CAWRDRGSANIQYF.

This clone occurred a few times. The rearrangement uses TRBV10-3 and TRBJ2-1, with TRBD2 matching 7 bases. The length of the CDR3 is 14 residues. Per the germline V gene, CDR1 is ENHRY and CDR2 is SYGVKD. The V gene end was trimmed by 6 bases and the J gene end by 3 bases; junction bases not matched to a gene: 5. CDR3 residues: CAIRSSSGYNEQFF. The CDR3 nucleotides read TGTGCCATCAGGTCCTCTAGCGGCTACAATGAGCAGTTCTTC.

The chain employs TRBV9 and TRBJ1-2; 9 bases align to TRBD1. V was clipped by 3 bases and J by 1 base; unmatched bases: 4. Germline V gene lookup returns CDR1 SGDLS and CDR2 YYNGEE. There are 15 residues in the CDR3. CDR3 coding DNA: TGTGCCAGCAGCGCCGGGACAGGGTTTAACTATGGCTACACCTTC. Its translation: CASSAGTGFNYGYTF. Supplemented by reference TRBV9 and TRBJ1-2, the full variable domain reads DSGVTQTPKHLITATGQRVTLRCSPRSGDLSVYWYQQSLDQGLQFLIQYYNGEERAKGNILERFSAQQFPDLHSELNLSSLELGDSALYFCASSAGTGFNYGYTFGSGTRLTVV.

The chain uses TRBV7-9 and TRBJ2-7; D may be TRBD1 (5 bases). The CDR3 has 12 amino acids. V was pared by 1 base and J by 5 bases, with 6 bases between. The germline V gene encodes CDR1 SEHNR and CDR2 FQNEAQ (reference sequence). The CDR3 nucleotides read TGTGCCAGCAGCTTAGGGGGCCACGAGCAGTACTTC. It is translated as CASSLGGHEQYF.

The CDR3 spells CASGTDYNYGYTF. DNA for the CDR3: TGTGCCAGTGGGACAGATTACAACTATGGCTACACCTTC. The rearrangement uses TRBV19 and TRBJ1-2; 7 nucleotides agree with TRBD1. Germline lookup yields CDR1 LNHDA and CDR2 SQIVND (reference sequence). The CDR3 is 13 residues long. V lost 8 bases to trimming and J lost 2 bases; unmatched junction nucleotides: 5.

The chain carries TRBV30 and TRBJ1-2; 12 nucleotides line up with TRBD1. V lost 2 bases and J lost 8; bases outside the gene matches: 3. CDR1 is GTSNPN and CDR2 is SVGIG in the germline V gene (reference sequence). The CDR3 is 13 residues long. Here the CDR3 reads CAWSPGTGGGYTF. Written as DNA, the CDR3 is TGTGCCTGGAGTCCCGGGACAGGGGGCGGCTACACCTTC.

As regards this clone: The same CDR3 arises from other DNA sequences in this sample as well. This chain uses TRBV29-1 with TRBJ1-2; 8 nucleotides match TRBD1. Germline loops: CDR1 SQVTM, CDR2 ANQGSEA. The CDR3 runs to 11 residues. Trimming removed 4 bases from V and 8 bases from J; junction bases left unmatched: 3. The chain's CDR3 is CSVGTGNGYTF. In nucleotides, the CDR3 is TGCAGCGTTGGGACAGGGAACGGCTACACCTTC.

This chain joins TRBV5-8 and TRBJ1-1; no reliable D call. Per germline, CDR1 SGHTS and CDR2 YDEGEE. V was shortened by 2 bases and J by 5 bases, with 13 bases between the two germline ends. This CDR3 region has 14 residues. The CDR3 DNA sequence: TGTGCCAGCAGCTTCAGGCTCGATGGTACTGAAGCTTTCTTT. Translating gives CASSFRLDGTEAFF. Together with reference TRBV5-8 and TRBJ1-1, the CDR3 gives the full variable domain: EAGVTQSPTHLIKTRGQQATLRCSPISGHTSVYWYQQALGLGLQFLLWYDEGEERNRGNFPPRFSGRQFPNYSSELNVNALELEDSALYLCASSFRLDGTEAFFGQGTRLTVV.

In nucleotides, the CDR3 is TGTGCCAGCAGCCCATCGACAGGGGGAAGGACTGAAGCTTTCTTT. This encodes CASSPSTGGRTEAFF. The chain recombines TRBV5-4 with TRBJ1-1; 9 bases agree with TRBD1. Germline loops: CDR1 SGHNT, CDR2 YYREEE (reference sequence). The CDR3 is 15 amino acids. V was pared by 4 bases and J by 5 bases, with 9 bases of the junction left unmatched.

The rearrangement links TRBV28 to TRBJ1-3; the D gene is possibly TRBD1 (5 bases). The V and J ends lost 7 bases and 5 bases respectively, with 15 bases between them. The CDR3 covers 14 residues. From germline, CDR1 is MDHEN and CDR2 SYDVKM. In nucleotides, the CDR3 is TGTGCCAGCATTCAAAGGGGCAGACGAAACACCATATATTTT. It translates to CASIQRGRRNTIYF.

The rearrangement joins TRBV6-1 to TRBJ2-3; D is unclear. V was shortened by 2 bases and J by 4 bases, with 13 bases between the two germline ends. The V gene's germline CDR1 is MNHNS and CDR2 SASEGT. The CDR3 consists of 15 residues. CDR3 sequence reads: CASSERGVLADTQYF. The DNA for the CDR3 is TGTGCCAGCAGTGAACGAGGAGTGTTGGCAGATACGCAGTATTTT.

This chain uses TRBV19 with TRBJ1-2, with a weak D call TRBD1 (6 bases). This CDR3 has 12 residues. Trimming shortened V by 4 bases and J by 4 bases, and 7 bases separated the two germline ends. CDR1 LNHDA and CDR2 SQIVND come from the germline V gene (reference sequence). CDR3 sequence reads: CASSKTGYGYTF. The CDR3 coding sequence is TGTGCCAGTAGTAAGACAGGCTATGGCTACACCTTC.

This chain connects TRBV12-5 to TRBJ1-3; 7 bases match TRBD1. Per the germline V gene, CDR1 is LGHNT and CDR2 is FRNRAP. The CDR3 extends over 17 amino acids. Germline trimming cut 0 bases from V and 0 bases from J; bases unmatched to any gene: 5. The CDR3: CASGLVLTGDSGNTIYF. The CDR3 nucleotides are TGTGCTAGTGGTTTGGTACTAACAGGGGACTCTGGAAACACCATATATTTT.

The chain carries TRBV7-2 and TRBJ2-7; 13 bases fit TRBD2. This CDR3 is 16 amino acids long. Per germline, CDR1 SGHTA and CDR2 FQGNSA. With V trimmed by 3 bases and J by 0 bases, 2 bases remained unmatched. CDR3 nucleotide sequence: TGTGCCAGCAGCTTGACTAGCGGGGGGCCCTCCTACGAGCAGTACTTC. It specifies CASSLTSGGPSYEQYF.

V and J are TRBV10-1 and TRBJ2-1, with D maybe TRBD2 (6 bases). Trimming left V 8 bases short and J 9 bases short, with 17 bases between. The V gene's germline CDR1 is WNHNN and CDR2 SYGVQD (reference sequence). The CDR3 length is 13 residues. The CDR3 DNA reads TGCGCCAGCTCGTTAGGAGGGCTAGGTGAGCAGTTCTTC. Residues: CASSLGGLGEQFF.

The CDR3: CASSLPGTGEAIAFF. CDR3 coding DNA: TGCGCCAGCAGCCTACCCGGGACAGGGGAAGCAATAGCTTTCTTT. The V gene is TRBV4-1, the J gene TRBJ1-1; 10 nucleotides align to TRBD1. The V gene end was trimmed by 4 bases and the J gene end by 10 bases; junction bases not matched to a gene: 12. Germline-derived CDR1 and CDR2 are MGHRA and YSYEKL. The CDR3 extends over 15 amino acids.